Given below is one T cell receptor (beta chain) in context. In the original workflow: Cell counts per sample came from amplifying reference gene primers. TCRdb's table, derived via immunoSEQ multiplex PCR, lists solely in-frame clones and lacks some. The DNA was the basis for D and trimming; V, J and clone size are from that table. This table holds 70,000 to 95,000 clones, roughly 96% found once. CDR3 length: 15 amino acids. With V trimmed by 4 bases and J by 2 bases, 4 bases remained unmatched. The germline CDR1 and CDR2 sequences are SGHDT and YYEEEE. The sample originates from a study of blood T cell repertoires in COVID-19. On the study more broadly: Sites across the United States, Italy and Spain contributed samples from acute and convalescent COVID-19. The cDNA or gDNA used as material had been derived from T cells, B-cell-depleted T cells, or PBMCs.

This sequence was found in a human donor with active COVID-19. The donor label of this sample is uncertain. The specimen sequenced was peripheral blood. The rearrangement uses TRBV5-6 and TRBJ2-1; 9 bases line up with TRBD1. In nucleotides, the CDR3 is TGTGCCAGCAGCCAGGGACAGGGAGCCTACAATGAGCAGTTCTTC. This translates into CASSQGQGAYNEQFF.